This T cell receptor (beta chain) was recorded in a study of cytomegalovirus exposure and HLA in healthy donors. The study's findings and limits: Researchers had no immune exposure information except CMV serostatus available. Later analysis showed TCR association rates varying by HLA locus, highest for DRB1 and lowest for HLA-C. A few V segments could not be told apart, such as TRBV6-2 and TRBV6-3, and were left out. In vitro checks showed that a few CMV-associated chains really do target CMV antigens.

It was with 60 Vbeta and 13 Jbeta primers that the PCR ran. TCRdb's table, derived via immunoSEQ multiplex PCR, lists solely in-frame clones and lacks some. Seen here are about 120,000 clones, 50% to 70% observed once, and the top ten hold roughly 10%. J gave up 12 bases and V 5 bases, and 12 bases lay outside the gene matches. CDR1 and CDR2 from the germline V gene are SGHNT and YENEEA. This CDR3 comprises 14 residues. Remarks on this clone: Antigen: not known.

The chain uses TRBV11-3 and TRBJ2-1, with 8 positions matching TRBD1. Sequencing was performed on PBMCs. This TCR was sampled from a woman aged 35 to 49 in good health and CMV-seropositive. This CDR3 reads CASSQRTGYSPQFF. CDR3 bases: TGTGCCAGCAGCCAACGGACAGGGTATTCACCGCAGTTCTTC.